This T cell receptor (beta chain) comes out of a study of blood T cell repertoires in COVID-19. The junction had 1 base not matched to a gene; V was cut back by 10 bases and J by 5 bases. The germline V gene has CDR1 SNHLY and CDR2 FYNNEI. CDR3 length equals 11 residues. In the original processing: For nucleated cells, counts were estimated from reference gene primer amplification. Clones were read by immunoSEQ multiplex PCR, and TCRdb kept only the in-frame ones, dropping some. V, J and clone size derive from that table, while D and trimming were established from the DNA sequence. The sample has around 100,000 clones, roughly 86% seen once.

This clonotype was obtained from a middle-aged man with active or convalescent COVID-19. The chain combines TRBV2 with TRBJ2-2; 7 positions match TRBD2. Sequences were obtained from peripheral blood. The CDR3 DNA is TGTGCCATCGGGGGGACCGGGGAGCTGTTTTTT. Translating it yields CAIGGTGELFF. The full variable domain, its missing parts supplied by reference TRBV2 and TRBJ2-2, is EPEVTQTPSHQVTQMGQEVILRCVPISNHLYFYWYRQILGQKVEFLVSFYNNEISEKSEIFDDQFSVERPDGSNFTLKIRSTKLEDSAMYFCAIGGTGELFFGEGSRLTVL.